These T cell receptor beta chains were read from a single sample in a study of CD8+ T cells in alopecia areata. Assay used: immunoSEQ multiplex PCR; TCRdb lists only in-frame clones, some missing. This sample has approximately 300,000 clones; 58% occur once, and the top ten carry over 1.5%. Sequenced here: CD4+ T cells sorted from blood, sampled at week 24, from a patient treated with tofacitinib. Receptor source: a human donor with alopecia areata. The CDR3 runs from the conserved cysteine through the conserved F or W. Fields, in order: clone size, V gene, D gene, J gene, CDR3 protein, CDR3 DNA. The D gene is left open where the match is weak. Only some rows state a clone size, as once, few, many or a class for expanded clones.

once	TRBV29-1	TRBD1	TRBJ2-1	CSVEGDRTYNEQFF	TGCAGCGTTGAAGGGGACAGAACCTACAATGAGCAGTTCTTC
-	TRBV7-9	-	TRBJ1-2	CASSLTRGYTF	TGTGCCAGCAGCCTAACTAGAGGCTACACCTTC
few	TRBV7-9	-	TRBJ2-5	CASSVGPAETQYF	TGTGCCAGCAGCGTCGGACCGGCGGAGACCCAGTACTTC
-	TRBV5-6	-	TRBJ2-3	CASSKSPDTQYF	TGTGCCAGCAGCAAGTCCCCCGATACGCAGTATTTT
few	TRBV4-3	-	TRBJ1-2	CASSQRSGYGYTF	TGCGCCAGCAGCCAACGTTCGGGGTATGGCTACACCTTC
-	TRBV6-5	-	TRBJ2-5	CASSYRTVQETQYF	TGTGCCAGCAGTTACCGGACAGTCCAAGAGACCCAGTACTTC
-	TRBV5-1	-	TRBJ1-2	CASRDETHNYGYTF	TGCGCCAGTCGAGACGAAACCCATAACTATGGCTACACCTTC
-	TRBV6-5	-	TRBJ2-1	CASSRGYNEQFF	TGTGCCAGCAGCCGGGGTTACAATGAGCAGTTCTTC
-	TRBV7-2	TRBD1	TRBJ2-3	CASSTTGDTQYF	TGTGCCAGCAGCACGACAGGGGATACGCAGTATTTT
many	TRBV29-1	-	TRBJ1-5	CSVGDIGGKPQHF	TGCAGCGTTGGGGACATTGGAGGGAAGCCCCAGCATTTT
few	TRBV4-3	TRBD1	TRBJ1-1	CASSRDRDTEAFF	TGCGCCAGCAGCCGCGACAGGGACACTGAAGCTTTCTTT
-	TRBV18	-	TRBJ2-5	CASSPRDSQETQYF	TGTGCCAGCTCACCGCGGGACAGCCAAGAGACCCAGTACTTC
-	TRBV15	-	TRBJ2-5	CATSRAGEWETQYF	TGTGCCACCAGCAGAGCCGGGGAGTGGGAGACCCAGTACTTC
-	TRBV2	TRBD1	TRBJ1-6	CASSVRQGANSPLHF	TGTGCCAGCAGTGTGCGACAGGGGGCAAATTCACCCCTCCACTTT
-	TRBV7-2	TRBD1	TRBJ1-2	CASSFLRDSNYGYTF	TGTGCCAGCAGCTTTCTCCGGGACAGCAATTATGGCTACACCTTC
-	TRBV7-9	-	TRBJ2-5	CASSSTRETQYF	TGTGCCAGCAGCTCCACCAGAGAGACCCAGTACTTC
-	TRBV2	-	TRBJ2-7	CASTSLYEQYF	TGTGCCAGCACTTCGCTCTACGAGCAGTACTTC
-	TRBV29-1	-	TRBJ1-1	CSVVGTPDTEAFF	TGCAGCGTTGTGGGGACTCCCGACACTGAAGCTTTCTTT
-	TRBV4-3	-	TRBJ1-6	CASSQDNRGSPLHF	TGCGCCAGCAGCCAAGACAATCGAGGGTCACCCCTCCACTTT
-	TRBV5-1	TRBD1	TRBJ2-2	CASSLRTGDSGELFF	TGCGCCAGCAGCTTAAGGACAGGGGACTCCGGGGAGCTGTTTTTT
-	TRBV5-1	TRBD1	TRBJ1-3	CASSAGQSGNTIYF	TGCGCCAGCAGCGCGGGACAGTCGGGAAACACCATATATTTT
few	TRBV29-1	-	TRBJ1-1	CSVVRTEAFF	TGCAGCGTCGTTAGGACCGAAGCTTTCTTT
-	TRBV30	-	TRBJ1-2	CAWSVGAGWGYTF	TGTGCCTGGAGTGTAGGGGCAGGCTGGGGCTACACCTTC
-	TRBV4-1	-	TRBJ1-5	CASSQVDKTTKHF	TGCGCCAGCAGCCAAGTGGACAAAACGACCAAGCATTTT
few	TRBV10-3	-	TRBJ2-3	CAISESDTQYF	TGTGCCATCAGTGAGTCGGATACGCAGTATTTT
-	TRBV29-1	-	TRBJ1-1	CSLTQAAEAFF	TGCAGCCTAACACAGGCTGCTGAAGCTTTCTTT